This T cell receptor (beta chain) was obtained from a study of blood T cells in healthy people across ages. This clonotype was detected only a few times. Its specificity is unknown. Trimming left V 4 bases short and J 4 bases short, with 17 bases between. The CDR3 covers 15 residues. In germline, CDR1 is SGDLS, CDR2 YYNGEE. With a J-beta primer mix and a sample-barcoded 5' primer, a second PCR ran roughly 7 to 11 cycles. MiXCR, run by TCRdb on the 5' RACE reads, gives a single entry per CDR3 protein. The sample shows 550,000 to 700,000 distinct CDR3 sequences, 27% of them seen only once. Whole-study findings and limits: Naive T cell percentage and TCR beta diversity correlated strongly.

The sequenced sample was blood. The TCR sequence derives from a woman between 65 and 79 years old in good health. The chain couples TRBV9 to TRBJ2-5, with D perhaps matching TRBD2 (5 bases). In DNA, the CDR3 is TGTGCCAGCAGCCCCCGACCTGCGGGCCGAGAGACCCAGTACTTC. Its protein is CASSPRPAGRETQYF.